Sequencing of this T cell receptor (beta chain) was carried out in a study of T cells in Graves' hyperthyroidism and ophthalmopathy (dated by TCRdb to between 2018 and 2020). Background on the whole study: Peripheral blood samples were taken at initial diagnosis, before any treatment was given. Prospective prediction of ophthalmopathy was tested in an independent validation cohort consisting of roughly 20 hyperthyroidism patients and some 15 patients who later progressed to ophthalmopathy. TCR Vbeta CDR3 sequencing of approximately 140 peripheral blood samples (roughly 41 ophthalmopathy, about 80 hyperthyroidism and approximately 17 progressor patients) is reported in the paper. To identify TCR V-J signatures that set the groups apart, the researchers used a discovery cohort of more than 95 patients, made up of 40 to 45 with Graves' ophthalmopathy and 57 with stable Graves' hyperthyroidism. The study also compared thyroid tissue and blood T-cell repertoires from more than 5 Graves' hyperthyroidism patients. For training and testing, the 80 to 100 patients in the discovery cohort were randomly divided in a 7:3 ratio. After blood sampling, hyperthyroidism patients were treated with methimazole at a starting dose of 30 mg daily, and ophthalmopathy patients were treated with high-dose intravenous methylprednisolone.

On this clonotype: Which antigen it targets is not known. No much larger clone is present one base from it, and per-base qualities are unavailable.

Moderately to severely active disease, a Clinical Activity Score of at least 3, a NOSPECS grade of at least 4, and a duration under 3 months were present in ophthalmopathy patients. Patients with uncontrolled infections, other autoimmune diseases, pregnancy or lactation were excluded. Clinical symptoms, serum thyroxine and TRAb, thyroid ultrasound, and orbital computed tomography formed the basis for the diagnoses. PBMCs were isolated from about 10 ml of fresh peripheral blood by Ficoll-Paque density gradient centrifugation. Total RNA was extracted with Trizol reagent, and quality was checked on an Agilent 2100 Bioanalyzer. What the authors observed across the whole study: No statistical method was used to fix the sample size in advance, and group allocation was not hidden from the investigators. In validation, progression to ophthalmopathy was predicted by the model with 55% to 71% sensitivity and 72% to 80% specificity, a median of approximately 7.1 months before onset. Blood samples also contained most of the expanded thyroid clonotypes (frequency above 0.001), which suggests that blood repertoires may reflect thyroid immune responses. A model built on a 13 V-J signature distinguished ophthalmopathy from stable hyperthyroidism, reaching 85% to 90% sensitivity and under 84% specificity in cross-validation and 80%/75% in testing.

Amplification of TCR beta CDR3 regions was carried out from RNA transcripts. For the first round of RT-PCR on the TCR CDR3, the HTBI primer set was used together with the Qiagen OneStep RT-PCR kit. Libraries were constructed in a second round of multiplex PCR, after which size selection and purification were carried out. The libraries were sequenced on an Illumina HiSeq2000 using paired-end 100 bp reads. Regarding the original processing steps: SOAPnuke was used to process the raw data, with reads discarded if the reads contained adapters or uncalled bases, had a mean Phred below 15, or lacked an exact constant-primer or identifier match. COPE v1.2.5 was used to merge high-quality paired reads, and clonotypes were defined as unique nucleotide sequences. MiTCR v1.1 was used to align the clonotypes against IMGT TRBV, TRBD and TRBJ reference segments. The analysis was restricted to V-J combinations with a frequency above 0.0001, which together covered around 99% of the repertoires. The TCS score was defined as the ratio of F50 (clonal expansion) to E x V (chaos), calculated using BLOSUM62-based TCRdist between CDR3 peptides within each V-J. Welch's t-statistics and random forest reduced around 550 V-J features to 10 to 15, which were used in a naive Bayes classifier (R e1071). The public reads were reanalyzed by TCRdb: fastp trimming at Q25, MiXCR alignment, in-frame beta chains only. Every distinct CDR3 protein forms one entry, paired with its most common genes and DNA. These V and J calls are TCRdb output, not the study's own analysis. Present in this sample are a few hundred thousand distinct CDR3 sequences, less than 20% of which were seen just once. Roughly two fifths of the sample belongs to the ten largest clones.

V lost 11 bases and J lost 7 bases; the stretch between them is 9 bases long. The germline V gene provides CDR1 ENHRY and CDR2 SYGVKD. The CDR3 measures 10 amino acids from cysteine to phenylalanine. Only CDR3 DNA is held: 30 bases, read in frame from base 1. The sequencing input was blood. The receptor's source is a man aged 18 to 35 with Graves' ophthalmopathy. The chain links TRBV10-3 with TRBJ1-5; D gene: possibly TRBD1, on 6 matching bases. The encoded CDR3 is CAATGQPQHF. The DNA reads TGTGCCGCTACAGGGCAGCCCCAGCATTTT.